A selection of T cell receptor beta chains follows, all from one sample in a study of control samples from healthy donors and cancer patients. Generated by immunoSEQ multiplex PCR, the TCRdb table keeps only in-frame clones and is missing some. Found here are around 180,000 clones, approximately 91% of them singletons; the top ten hold 2% to 2.5%. Material: blood. The receptor source for this set is a woman in her thirties or forties in good health. Each CDR3 is given with its conserved first and last residue. Each record gives: J gene, V gene, CDR3 protein.

J gene: TRBJ2-1
V gene: TRBV2
CDR3 protein: CASSGTGKTYNEQFF

J gene: TRBJ1-5
V gene: TRBV27
CDR3 protein: CASSGGTYSNQPQHF

J gene: TRBJ2-7
V gene: TRBV7-9
CDR3 protein: CASSSLSYEQYF

J gene: TRBJ2-7
V gene: TRBV27
CDR3 protein: CASRTPGTSGAKPYEQYF

J gene: TRBJ2-7
V gene: TRBV11-1
CDR3 protein: CASSFLEAYEQYF

J gene: TRBJ2-1
V gene: TRBV18
CDR3 protein: CASSPVGGQVKQFF

J gene: TRBJ1-2
V gene: TRBV4-2
CDR3 protein: CASSQADGYYGYTF

J gene: TRBJ2-1
V gene: TRBV5-1
CDR3 protein: CASSLASGVYNEQFF

J gene: TRBJ2-2
V gene: TRBV2
CDR3 protein: CASRGAGNTGELFF

J gene: TRBJ1-2
V gene: TRBV10-3
CDR3 protein: CAIFKDSPNYGYTF

J gene: TRBJ2-2
V gene: TRBV4-1
CDR3 protein: CASSRGQGWTGELFF

J gene: TRBJ2-5
V gene: TRBV7-2
CDR3 protein: CASSPRQGGKETQYF

J gene: TRBJ1-2
V gene: TRBV18
CDR3 protein: CASSPGQGIQLDYGYTF

J gene: TRBJ2-7
V gene: TRBV20-1
CDR3 protein: CSAPGEQYF

J gene: TRBJ1-6
V gene: TRBV5-4
CDR3 protein: CASSPGIEGANSPLHF

J gene: TRBJ1-6
V gene: TRBV3-1/TRBV3-2
CDR3 protein: CASSQVPGTGHYNSPLHF

J gene: TRBJ2-3
V gene: TRBV6-1
CDR3 protein: CASSDPGADTQYF

J gene: TRBJ1-2
V gene: TRBV28
CDR3 protein: CASSAIARGFSYGYTF

J gene: TRBJ2-7
V gene: TRBV7-9
CDR3 protein: CASSQASGSEQYF

J gene: TRBJ1-2
V gene: TRBV18
CDR3 protein: CASSPLAGKSSYGYTF

J gene: TRBJ2-1
V gene: TRBV9
CDR3 protein: CASSVVGRGGPNEQFF

J gene: TRBJ2-7
V gene: TRBV18
CDR3 protein: CASSQGTGDYEQYF

J gene: TRBJ1-4
V gene: TRBV27
CDR3 protein: CASSGTDATNEKLFF

J gene: TRBJ2-7
V gene: TRBV4-2
CDR3 protein: CASSQDWAGGEQYF

J gene: TRBJ1-2
V gene: TRBV6-5
CDR3 protein: CASGNLEGHIYGYTF

J gene: TRBJ1-2
V gene: TRBV2
CDR3 protein: CASSANKDGYTF

J gene: TRBJ2-1
V gene: TRBV5-1
CDR3 protein: CASSFSRVYNEQFF

J gene: TRBJ2-7
V gene: TRBV7-8
CDR3 protein: CASSLYASHGFTYEQYF

J gene: TRBJ1-5
V gene: TRBV6-1
CDR3 protein: CASSDRRGGNQPQHF

J gene: TRBJ1-5
V gene: TRBV3-1/TRBV3-2
CDR3 protein: CASSHGYRAEPQHF

J gene: TRBJ1-6
V gene: TRBV6-4
CDR3 protein: CASSRDRLQNSPLHF

J gene: TRBJ1-2
V gene: TRBV5-6
CDR3 protein: CASRWGQGRGYTF

J gene: TRBJ1-5
V gene: TRBV15
CDR3 protein: CATSRPGHGNQPQHF